These T cell receptor beta chains were read from a single sample in a study of CD8 T cells in Susac syndrome. TCRdb independently ran MiXCR on the immunoSEQ multiplex PCR reads; one entry per CDR3 protein. The repertoire consists of some 110,000 distinct CDR3 sequences, with 85% to 95% occurring once and the leading ten covering roughly 0.094%. Sequencing input: CD4+ T cells from PBMCs. Receptor source: a human donor with multiple sclerosis. Each CDR3 is given with its conserved first and last residue. D genes are given only for firm matches. Clone size is given for some rows only: seen once, a few or many times, or a class if the clone is expanded.

clone size,V gene,J gene,D gene,CDR3 protein,CDR3 DNA
-,TRBV7-9,TRBJ1-3,-,CASSLTVSGNTIYF,TGTGCCAGCAGCTTGACTGTGTCTGGAAACACCATATATTTT
-,TRBV7-9,TRBJ2-7,TRBD2,CASSLQAGGPYEQYF,TGTGCCAGCAGCTTACAAGCGGGGGGGCCCTACGAGCAGTACTTC
-,TRBV6-6,TRBJ2-5,TRBD2,CASSSTRGGISETQYF,TGTGCCAGCAGCTCGACTCGGGGGGGCATTTCAGAGACCCAGTACTTC
-,TRBV18,TRBJ1-6,-,CASSPDTNSPLHF,TGTGCCAGCTCACCAGATACCAATTCACCCCTCCACTTT
-,TRBV7-3,TRBJ2-2,-,CASSPSGRRGTGELFF,TGTGCCAGCAGCCCGTCCGGACGGAGGGGGACCGGGGAGCTGTTTTTT
-,TRBV12-3/TRBV12-4,TRBJ1-1,-,CASSPRGGRRGENTEAFF,TGTGCCAGCAGTCCCCGGGGGGGGCGGCGGGGGGAGAACACTGAAGCTTTCTTT
once,TRBV6-6,TRBJ1-1,TRBD1,CASTSGGQGEAFF,TGTGCCAGCACCTCAGGGGGACAGGGTGAAGCTTTCTTT
once,TRBV12-3/TRBV12-4,TRBJ1-5,TRBD1,CATGQGAGQPQHF,TGTGCCACAGGACAGGGGGCTGGACAGCCCCAGCATTTT
once,TRBV7-6,TRBJ1-2,-,CASSLVHSRGYTF,TGTGCCAGCAGCTTAGTCCACAGCAGGGGCTACACCTTC
once,TRBV2,TRBJ1-5,-,CASSAGTPNQPQHF,TGTGCCAGCAGTGCCGGGACTCCCAATCAGCCCCAGCATTTT
-,TRBV28,TRBJ1-3,-,CASSRGDRKDTIYF,TGTGCCAGCAGCCGCGGGGATAGGAAAGACACCATATATTTT
-,TRBV12-3/TRBV12-4,TRBJ2-5,-,CASSLDVGYQETQYF,TGTGCCAGCAGTTTAGATGTAGGGTACCAAGAGACCCAGTACTTC
-,TRBV7-9,TRBJ1-4,-,CASSAGAQGTATNEKLFF,TGTGCCAGCAGCGCGGGAGCCCAGGGGACTGCAACTAATGAAAAACTGTTTTTT
-,TRBV15,TRBJ2-5,TRBD1,CATSRQTGGRETQYF,TGTGCCACCAGCAGACAGACAGGGGGCAGAGAGACCCAGTACTTC
-,TRBV5-1,TRBJ2-7,TRBD1,CASSQGVIAYEQYF,TGCGCCAGCAGTCAGGGGGTAATCGCGTACGAGCAGTACTTC
once,TRBV28,TRBJ1-5,-,CASAPGGEGQPQHF,TGTGCCTCCGCCCCGGGGGGTGAGGGTCAGCCCCAGCATTTT
-,TRBV7-2,TRBJ2-1,TRBD2,CASSLVASGGNEQFF,TGTGCCAGCAGCTTAGTAGCCAGCGGGGGGAATGAGCAGTTCTTC
-,TRBV5-1,TRBJ1-1,-,CASSLVGTYTEAFF,TGCGCCAGCAGCTTGGTGGGGACATACACTGAAGCTTTCTTT
-,TRBV2,TRBJ1-6,-,CASTPRGARLKESYNSPLHF,TGTGCCAGCACCCCAAGGGGGGCCCGCCTGAAGGAGTCCTATAATTCACCCCTCCACTTT
few,TRBV30,TRBJ2-6,-,CAWLAGANVLTF,TGTGCCTGGCTAGCTGGGGCCAACGTCCTGACTTTC
-,TRBV3-1,TRBJ1-5,-,CASSPGFYQPQHF,TGTGCCAGCAGCCCTGGTTTTTATCAGCCCCAGCATTTT
-,TRBV24-1,TRBJ2-3,-,CATSDSVTDTQYF,TGTGCCACCAGTGACTCTGTCACAGATACGCAGTATTTT
-,TRBV6-2/TRBV6-3,TRBJ2-2,TRBD1,CASSPILTGSGSGELFF,TGTGCCAGCAGTCCAATATTGACAGGGTCAGGGTCCGGGGAGCTGTTTTTT
-,TRBV20-1,TRBJ1-3,-,CSGQAPVSGNTIYF,TGCAGTGGTCAAGCTCCGGTCTCTGGAAACACCATATATTTT
-,TRBV4-1,TRBJ2-3,TRBD2,CASSHSRRGGYTDTQYF,TGCGCCAGCAGCCACTCCAGGCGGGGGGGGTACACAGATACGCAGTATTTT
-,TRBV3-1,TRBJ1-2,-,CATHKGEGYGYTF,TGTGCCACCCATAAGGGGGAGGGCTATGGCTACACCTTC
-,TRBV10-3,TRBJ2-1,-,CAISEPAGSSSYNEQFF,TGTGCCATCAGTGAGCCTGCAGGGTCGAGCTCCTACAATGAGCAGTTCTTC
few,TRBV7-9,TRBJ2-7,TRBD1,CASSPVRDSYSYEQYF,TGTGCCAGCAGCCCCGTCCGGGACAGCTATTCCTACGAGCAGTACTTC
-,TRBV7-2,TRBJ2-3,TRBD1,CASSPRTGVEDTQYF,TGTGCCAGCAGCCCGCGGACAGGGGTGGAAGATACGCAGTATTTT
-,TRBV19,TRBJ2-1,TRBD1,CASSFPGQGLEQFF,TGTGCCAGTAGTTTCCCCGGACAGGGGCTCGAGCAGTTCTTC
-,TRBV4-3,TRBJ1-1,-,CASSQVGTRRAFF,TGCGCCAGCAGCCAAGTGGGAACCAGAAGAGCTTTCTTT
-,TRBV20-1,TRBJ2-7,TRBD2,CSAGLAGGSSYEQYF,TGCAGTGCTGGACTAGCGGGGGGGAGCTCCTACGAGCAGTACTTC
-,TRBV20-1,TRBJ2-1,TRBD1,CSARANEGQGTYNEQFF,TGCAGTGCTAGAGCCAACGAAGGACAGGGCACCTACAATGAGCAGTTCTTC
-,TRBV2,TRBJ1-5,-,CASSYDSNSNQPQHF,TGTGCCAGCAGCTATGACAGCAATAGCAATCAGCCCCAGCATTTT
-,TRBV6-6,TRBJ1-6,TRBD1,CASSRGDSNSPLHF,TGTGCCAGCAGTCGCGGGGACAGTAATTCACCCCTCCACTTT
-,TRBV19,TRBJ2-7,-,CASSGDRTYEQYF,TGTGCCAGTTCGGGGGACCGAACCTACGAGCAGTACTTC
-,TRBV7-9,TRBJ1-1,-,CASSSLRVAEAFF,TGTGCCAGCAGCTCCCTCAGGGTTGCTGAAGCTTTCTTT
once,TRBV6-5,TRBJ2-5,-,CASSYGLKETQYF,TGTGCCAGCAGTTACGGGTTAAAAGAGACCCAGTACTTC
-,TRBV5-1,TRBJ1-2,TRBD1,CASSLESGGYGYTF,TGCGCCAGCAGCTTGGAGTCAGGGGGCTATGGCTACACCTTC
-,TRBV6-1,TRBJ2-7,-,CASSHRPFLELGYEQYF,TGTGCCAGCAGCCATCGCCCCTTTCTGGAGTTGGGCTACGAGCAGTACTTC
-,TRBV19,TRBJ1-5,TRBD1,CASAGQALLPQHF,TGTGCCAGTGCAGGACAGGCACTTCTGCCCCAGCATTTT
-,TRBV29-1,TRBJ1-4,-,CSVGKGVPNEKLFF,TGCAGCGTTGGGAAGGGGGTCCCAAATGAAAAACTGTTTTTT
-,TRBV9,TRBJ2-7,-,CASSISGRSYEQYF,TGTGCCAGCAGCATATCAGGGCGCTCCTACGAGCAGTACTTC
-,TRBV29-1,TRBJ2-5,-,CSVRPGLQETQYF,TGCAGCGTGAGGCCAGGGCTGCAAGAGACCCAGTACTTC
-,TRBV6-6,TRBJ2-7,-,CASSISREYEQYF,TGTGCCAGCAGTATCTCGAGGGAGTACGAGCAGTACTTC
-,TRBV20-1,TRBJ2-7,-,CSAQGQSYEQYF,TGCAGTGCCCAAGGACAGTCATACGAGCAGTACTTC
-,TRBV2,TRBJ2-2,-,CASSEGEENTGELFF,TGTGCCAGCAGTGAAGGAGAAGAGAACACCGGGGAGCTGTTTTTT
-,TRBV5-1,TRBJ1-2,-,CASSSSNYGYTF,TGCGCCAGCAGCTCAAGTAACTATGGCTACACCTTC
-,TRBV6-2/TRBV6-3,TRBJ1-1,-,CASRRTGVRNTEAFF,TGTGCCAGCAGAAGGACGGGGGTAAGGAACACTGAAGCTTTCTTT